Below, 13 T cell receptor beta chains from the same sample are listed, as sequenced in a study of human T cells and chemical hapten exposure. TCRdb independently ran MiXCR on the RACE reads; one entry per CDR3 protein. This table holds approximately 84,000 distinct CDR3 sequences, roughly 8.7% found once. Time point meaning: healthy volunteer bleed at 6 weeks. Unseparated into fractions, whole blood served as the source from which total RNA was extracted. What was sequenced was whole blood. Receptors were obtained from a male donor in good health. Some clones in this sample may be carry-over from other donors' samples.

The rearrangement uses TRBV27 and TRBJ2-7; 7 bases agree with TRBD1. Per the germline V gene, CDR1 is MNHEY and CDR2 is SMNVEV (reference sequence). CDR3 size: 15 residues. Losses at the gene ends were 3 bases for V and 2 bases for J; bases not matched to a gene: 7. In DNA, the CDR3 is TGTGCCAGCAGTTTGGGACAGCCTACTCCCTACGAGCAGTACTTC. Encoded protein: CASSLGQPTPYEQYF.

This clonotype was counted once. The gene calls are TRBV5-6 and TRBJ1-3; tentative D call: TRBD1 (5 bases). The V end lost 3 bases, the J end lost 4 bases, and 11 bases lay between the germline ends. The CDR3 length is 14 residues. The germline V gene encodes CDR1 SGHDT and CDR2 YYEEEE. Here the CDR3 reads CASSSKDSGNTIYF. Written as DNA, the CDR3 is TGTGCCAGCAGCTCGAAAGACAGCGGAAACACCATATATTTT. The whole variable domain, filled in from reference TRBV5-6 and TRBJ1-3, reads DAGVTQSPTHLIKTRGQQVTLRCSPKSGHDTVSWYQQALGQGPQFIFQYYEEEERQRGNFPDRFSGHQFPNYSSELNVNALLLGDSALYLCASSSKDSGNTIYFGEGSWLTVV.

The V and J genes are TRBV25-1 and TRBJ1-1, with 9 bases that match TRBD1. This CDR3 has 22 residues. Germline V gene lookup returns CDR1 MGHDK and CDR2 SYGVNS. The ends lost 8 bases at V and 0 bases at J; junction bases unmatched: 28. The CDR3 loop reads CASVPRDRESGDAWRLNTEAFF. The CDR3 DNA reads as TGTGCCAGCGTCCCCCGGGACAGGGAATCCGGGGACGCATGGCGCTTGAACACTGAAGCTTTCTTT.

The sample holds many counts of this clonotype. CDR3 in amino acids: CASSTRYAQHF. The DNA for the CDR3 is TGTGCCAGCAGCACCCGATACGCCCAGCATTTT. The chain recombines TRBV6-2 or TRBV6-3 with TRBJ1-5; D uncertain. CDR1 is MNHEY, CDR2 SVGEGT, per germline. The CDR3 has 11 residues. The germline V and J ends were trimmed by 6 bases and 11 bases, with 11 bases remaining between them.

The rearrangement joins TRBV14 to TRBJ2-3; D remains ambiguous. V was shortened by 8 bases and J by 5 bases, with 8 bases between the two germline ends. This CDR3 has 11 amino acids. Germline V lookup: CDR1 SGHDN, CDR2 FVKESK. Here the CDR3 DNA reads TGTGCCAGCGGCGGCCTAGATACGCAGTATTTT. It translates to CASGGLDTQYF.

This clonotype has only one observation. This chain connects TRBV2 to TRBJ2-5; no reliable D call. Trimming removed 4 bases from V and 1 base from J, with 7 bases in between. Germline V CDR1 and CDR2: SNHLY, FYNNEI. The CDR3 consists of 13 residues. DNA of the CDR3: TGTGCCAGCAGTGCGTCGGGCCAAGAGACCCAGTACTTC. It specifies CASSASGQETQYF.

This chain's CDR3 is CASSIPGTALLNYGYTF. CDR3 in DNA: TGTGCCAGTAGTATCCCTGGGACAGCCCTCCTAAACTATGGCTACACCTTC. The rearrangement links TRBV19 to TRBJ1-2; the match to TRBD1 covers 7 bases. The CDR3 extends over 17 amino acids. The V and J ends lost 3 bases and 2 bases, in that order; junction bases with no gene match: 12. Germline V gives CDR1 LNHDA, CDR2 SQIVND (reference sequence).

The CDR3 here is CASSLATVGSEAFF. The CDR3 bases are TGTGCCAGCAGCTTAGCGACCGTGGGCAGCGAAGCTTTCTTT. The V gene is TRBV7-9, the J gene TRBJ1-1; D is uncertain. Germline V gene sequence: CDR1 SEHNR, CDR2 FQNEAQ (reference sequence). The CDR3 spans 14 residues. V dropped 0 bases and J dropped 8 bases, with 13 bases sitting between them.

The sample holds a few counts of this clonotype. The chain is built from TRBV7-2 and TRBJ2-3, with D maybe TRBD2 (6 bases). The CDR3 contains 13 residues. The V end was cut by 3 bases, the J end by 5 bases, with 9 bases between. CDR1 and CDR2 from the germline V gene are SGHTA and FQGNSA. The CDR3 reads CASSLGSGDTQYF. The DNA for the CDR3 is TGTGCCAGCAGCTTGGGTAGCGGAGATACGCAGTATTTT.

This rearrangement joins TRBV12-5 to TRBJ1-5, with D possibly matching TRBD1 (6 bases). The germline V gene has CDR1 LGHNT and CDR2 FRNRAP. The CDR3 sequence is 16 residues long. V was trimmed by 3 bases and J by 0 bases, leaving 12 bases between them. CDR3 nucleotide sequence: TGTGCTAGTGGTTTCGGACAGACGGATAGCAATCAGCCCCAGCATTTT. Amino acids: CASGFGQTDSNQPQHF.

This clonotype was counted many times. The V call is TRBV30, the J call TRBJ1-4; 8 bases are a match to TRBD1. Trimming cost V 3 bases and J 5 bases; bases outside gene matches: 8. Germline-derived CDR1 and CDR2 are GTSNPN and SVGIG (reference sequence). The CDR3 covers 15 residues. CDR3 nucleotides: TGTGCCTGGAGCCGAGCCAGGGGGCGGAATGAAAAACTGTTTTTT. This translates into CAWSRARGRNEKLFF.

The rearrangement links TRBV3-1 to TRBJ1-5; perhaps TRBD1 as D (6 bases). The length of the CDR3 is 14 residues. Trimming cost V 5 bases and J 6 bases, with 14 bases left between them. Germline lookup yields CDR1 LGHDT and CDR2 YNNKEL (reference sequence). The DNA of the CDR3 is TGTGCCAGCAGCGCTCACAGGGAACGTCAGCCCCAGCATTTT. Encoded protein: CASSAHRERQPQHF.

The chain links TRBV7-9 to TRBJ1-1, with no clear D. Germline CDR1 SEHNR, CDR2 FQNEAQ (reference sequence). V was cut by 5 bases and J by 0 bases, with 13 bases left in between. CDR3 length: 15 amino acids. Here the CDR3 reads CASSAKQRLNTEAFF. The CDR3 nucleotides are TGTGCCAGCAGCGCCAAACAGAGATTGAACACTGAAGCTTTCTTT.